This T cell receptor beta chain came from a study of control samples from healthy donors and cancer patients. A single count supports this clone. The CDR3 length is 15 residues. In germline, CDR1 is LNHNV, CDR2 YYDKDF (reference sequence). V was cut by 6 bases and J by 5 bases, with 18 bases left in between. Assay: immunoSEQ multiplex PCR; the TCRdb copy retains only in-frame clones and omits some. The table includes about 140,000 clones, roughly nine tenths detected once. This sequence originates from a man aged 18 to 30 in good health. Material: blood. The chain has TRBV15 and TRBJ2-3, with D perhaps matching TRBD1 or TRBD2 (5 bases each). In DNA, the CDR3 is TGTGCCACCAGAGACAGCGGAAAGTTAATAGATACGCAGTATTTT. Amino acids: CATRDSGKLIDTQYF.